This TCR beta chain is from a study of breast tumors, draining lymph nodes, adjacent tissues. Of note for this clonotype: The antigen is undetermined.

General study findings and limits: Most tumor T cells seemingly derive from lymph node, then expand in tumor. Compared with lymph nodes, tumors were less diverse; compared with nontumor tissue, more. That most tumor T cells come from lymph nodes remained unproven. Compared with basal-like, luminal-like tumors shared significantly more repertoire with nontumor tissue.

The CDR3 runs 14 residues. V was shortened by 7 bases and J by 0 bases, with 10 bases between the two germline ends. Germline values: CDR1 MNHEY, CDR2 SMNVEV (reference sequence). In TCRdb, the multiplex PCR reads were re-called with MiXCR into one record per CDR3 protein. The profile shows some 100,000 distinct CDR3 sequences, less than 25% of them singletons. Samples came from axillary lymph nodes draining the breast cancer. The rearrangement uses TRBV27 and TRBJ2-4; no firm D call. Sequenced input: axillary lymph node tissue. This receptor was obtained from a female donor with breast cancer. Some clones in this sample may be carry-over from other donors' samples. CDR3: CASKPALAKNIQYF. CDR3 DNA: TGTGCCAGCAAGCCAGCGCTAGCCAAAAACATTCAGTACTTC.